A selection of T cell receptor beta chains follows, all from one sample in a study of blood T cells in healthy people across ages. TCRdb recomputed calls from the 5' RACE reads with MiXCR, one row per CDR3 protein. The repertoire holds around 2 million distinct CDR3 sequences, with about two fifths as singletons. The sequenced material came from blood. These receptors all stem from a human donor in good health. Each CDR3 is given with its conserved first and last residue. A D gene is named only where the DNA matches it firmly. Some rows have no size entry. The others give once, few or many, or a class for an expanded clone.

TRBJ2-7,TRBD1,many,TRBV7-6,CASSPGTGGAYEQYF,TGTGCCAGCAGCCCCGGGACAGGGGGTGCCTACGAGCAGTACTTC
TRBJ2-1,TRBD2,-,TRBV15,CATSDGLASNVQFF,TGTGCCACCAGCGACGGACTAGCATCCAATGTGCAGTTCTTC
TRBJ2-5,TRBD2,-,TRBV5-1,CASSLGTSGDFSETQYF,TGCGCCAGCAGCCTAGGGACTAGCGGGGATTTTTCGGAGACCCAGTACTTC
TRBJ2-1,TRBD1,-,TRBV13,CASSLDRGFHNEQFF,TGTGCCAGCAGCTTGGACAGGGGCTTTCACAATGAGCAGTTCTTC
TRBJ1-5,-,-,TRBV12-3/TRBV12-4,CASSRGPLQPQHF,TGTGCCAGCAGTCGCGGGCCGTTGCAGCCCCAGCATTTT
TRBJ2-7,TRBD2,-,TRBV7-2,CASSLGQGLIYEQYF,TGTGCCAGCAGCTTAGGGCAGGGACTAATCTACGAGCAGTACTTC
TRBJ1-2,-,many,TRBV6-5,CASMWGEGYGYTF,TGTGCCAGCATGTGGGGAGAAGGCTATGGCTACACCTTC
TRBJ2-7,-,many,TRBV7-9,CASSLHGSSYEQYF,TGTGCCAGCAGCTTACACGGAAGCTCCTACGAGCAGTACTTC
TRBJ2-1,TRBD1,-,TRBV4-2,CASSLSTGPTFRNEQFF,TGTGCCAGCAGCCTTTCGACAGGGCCTACTTTCAGGAATGAGCAGTTCTTC
TRBJ2-1,-,few,TRBV6-2/TRBV6-3,CASGHYGEQFF,TGTGCCAGCGGCCACTACGGTGAGCAGTTCTTC
TRBJ1-5,-,-,TRBV7-2,CASSLELEGQPQHF,TGTGCCAGCAGCTTAGAGCTCGAGGGTCAGCCCCAGCATTTT
TRBJ1-1,TRBD1,-,TRBV12-3/TRBV12-4,CASSFPGGREAFF,TGTGCCAGCAGTTTCCCAGGGGGCCGGGAAGCTTTCTTT
TRBJ2-3,-,-,TRBV19,CASSKRVAQYF,TGTGCCAGTAGTAAGAGGGTTGCGCAGTATTTT
TRBJ1-2,-,-,TRBV29-1,CSGERTDYGYTF,TGCAGCGGCGAGAGGACAGACTATGGCTACACCTTC
TRBJ2-2,-,-,TRBV4-1,CASSLRQAANTGELFF,TGCGCCAGCAGCCTAAGACAGGCCGCCAACACCGGGGAGCTGTTTTTT
TRBJ2-6,TRBD1,-,TRBV5-4,CASSLAGTGPSGANVLTF,TGTGCCAGCAGCTTGGCCGGGACAGGCCCCTCTGGGGCCAACGTCCTGACTTTC
TRBJ2-5,TRBD2,-,TRBV20-1,CSADSGANQETQYF,TGCAGTGCCGATAGCGGGGCGAACCAAGAGACCCAGTACTTC
TRBJ2-3,TRBD2,few,TRBV20-1,CSEASGGSDTQYF,TGCAGTGAAGCTAGCGGGGGATCAGATACGCAGTATTTT
TRBJ2-3,-,-,TRBV7-2,CASSQTPGWADTQYF,TGTGCCAGCAGCCAGACGCCGGGGTGGGCAGATACGCAGTATTTT
TRBJ1-1,-,-,TRBV6-1,CASSSDRRQIEVFF,TGTGCCAGCAGTTCCGACCGGAGACAAATTGAAGTTTTCTTT
TRBJ2-5,-,-,TRBV12-3/TRBV12-4,CASEGTAGGAVNEQYF,TGTGCCAGTGAGGGGACAGCCGGGGGGGCGGTCAATGAGCAGTACTTC
TRBJ2-2,-,few,TRBV6-2/TRBV6-3,CASSYSHWTVLRYGAGELFF,TGTGCCAGCAGTTACTCGCACTGGACGGTACTTCGGTACGGCGCCGGGGAGCTGTTTTTT
TRBJ1-5,-,-,TRBV7-2,CASSPGPFNQPQHF,TGTGCCAGCAGTCCTGGGCCCTTCAATCAGCCCCAGCATTTT
TRBJ1-2,-,-,TRBV14,CASSQFQGGGGYTF,TGTGCCAGCAGCCAATTTCAGGGAGGCGGCGGCTACACCTTC
TRBJ1-1,-,-,TRBV28,CASSLFSRIAEAFF,TGTGCCAGCAGTTTATTTTCTAGGATCGCTGAAGCTTTCTTT
TRBJ2-5,-,-,TRBV6-1,CASSEREETQYF,TGTGCCAGCAGTGAGCGCGAGGAGACCCAGTACTTC
TRBJ1-3,-,few,TRBV15,CATSRDPGSGNTIYF,TGTGCCACCAGCAGAGATCCCGGCTCTGGAAACACCATATATTTT
TRBJ1-6,-,few,TRBV7-9,CASSSRVYMRGENSPLHF,TGTGCCAGCAGCTCTAGGGTGTATATGAGGGGTGAAAATTCACCCCTCCACTTT
TRBJ2-7,-,few,TRBV12-3/TRBV12-4,CASSSGNPDYEQYF,TGTGCCAGCAGTTCAGGCAATCCCGACTACGAGCAGTACTTC
TRBJ2-7,-,-,TRBV5-5,CASSLFNGYEQYF,TGTGCCAGCAGCTTGTTCAACGGCTACGAGCAGTACTTC
TRBJ1-2,-,-,TRBV6-2/TRBV6-3,CASSYSGTGNYGYTF,TGTGCCAGCAGTTACTCCGGGACGGGAAACTATGGCTACACCTTC
TRBJ2-1,-,-,TRBV11-2,CASSPKDNEQFF,TGTGCCAGCAGCCCCAAAGACAATGAGCAGTTCTTC
TRBJ1-2,-,few,TRBV4-2,CASSQPHRGEGYTF,TGTGCCAGCAGCCAACCCCACCGGGGGGAAGGCTACACCTTC
TRBJ2-7,-,few,TRBV24-1,CATSDPGPGDYEQYF,TGTGCCACCAGTGACCCGGGTCCGGGGGACTACGAGCAGTACTTC
TRBJ2-1,TRBD1,few,TRBV11-1,CASSRDRGIEQFF,TGTGCCAGCAGCCGGGACAGGGGAATTGAGCAGTTCTTC
TRBJ2-3,-,-,TRBV6-1,CASRAKGTDTQYF,TGTGCCAGCCGCGCCAAAGGCACAGATACGCAGTATTTT
TRBJ2-1,-,-,TRBV4-1,CASDNRGASEQFF,TGCGCCAGCGACAACCGGGGGGCGTCGGAGCAGTTCTTC
TRBJ2-5,-,few,TRBV5-6,CASSWEGRVETQYF,TGTGCCAGCAGCTGGGAAGGCAGGGTCGAGACCCAGTACTTC
TRBJ2-5,-,once,TRBV3-1,CAGSQDNQVGGQETQYF,TGTGCCGGCAGCCAAGATAATCAGGTTGGGGGACAAGAGACCCAGTACTTC